The present TCR beta chain was sequenced within a study of blood T cell repertoires in COVID-19 (dated by TCRdb to about 2020). Some background on the complete study: Samples covering the acute and convalescent phases of COVID-19 were provided by collaborators in the United States, Italy and Spain. The material from the prospective study consisted of cDNA or gDNA derived from T cells, B-cell-depleted T cells, or PBMCs. Subjects who had been exposed to COVID-19, were actively infected with it, or had recovered from it provided the deeply sampled blood TCRbeta repertoires that made up the dataset. The repertoires were released in a freely available public database intended as a resource for research on the immune response to SARS-CoV-2. Samples were obtained from the ongoing ImmuneRACE study (first 160 participants) and from some 1,300 subjects provided by 6 global collaborators. Sample metadata almost always included a de-identified subject ID, COVID-19 status, age in years and sex. Where available, HLA class I and class II types were obtained from metadata supplied by the sample provider rather than from assay-based typing.

The paper as a whole reports these results and caveats: The amount of clinical and demographic metadata varied by source and participant and was provided uncurated.

Samples from volunteer blood donors who had recovered from COVID-19 were contributed by a second Seattle source. Collaborating institutions collected whole blood in K2EDTA tubes following their own protocols. Collaborator samples were shipped for TCRbeta analysis as frozen whole blood, isolated PBMCs, or DNA extracted from either sample type. TCRbeta CDR3 regions were amplified from genomic DNA using the immunoSEQ Assay, a bias-controlled multiplex PCR. As for the original processing: Nucleated cell counts per sample were estimated from amplification of reference gene primers within the assay. To quantify the absolute abundance of each unique TCRbeta CDR3 rearrangement, sequence reads were collapsed and filtered. For each sample, productive Simpson clonality was calculated as the square root of Simpson's diversity index over productive rearrangements. TCRdb took over this immuneACCESS table, retaining in-frame rearrangements with V and J assigned. Such tables are incomplete; in checked studies, under half of the missing clones stem from an unresolved V gene, and the remainder is unexplained. D and trimming were read from the DNA, whereas the V and J calls and clone size are those reported in that table. This sample holds fewer than 200,000 clones; just under 85% were observed only once. Roughly 8% of the sample is in the top ten clones.

Remarks on this clone: Its antigen is still unknown. Within one base of it there is no much larger clone, and no base qualities were kept.

Ends trimmed: V by 4 bases, J by 2 bases; bases unmatched to a gene: 5. From the cysteine through the phenylalanine, the CDR3 covers 15 amino acids. Just CDR3 DNA is preserved here, 45 bases in frame from base 1. CDR1 and CDR2, per the germline V gene (reference sequence), are LNHDA and SQIVND. The TCR originated in a middle-aged man who had recovered from COVID-19. The sequencing input was peripheral blood. The chain links TRBV19 with TRBJ2-7, with TRBD1 identical over 10 junction bases. The CDR3 amino acid sequence is: CASSNSGTGAYEQYF. The DNA reads as follows: TGTGCCAGTAGTAACTCGGGGACAGGGGCCTACGAGCAGTACTTC.